The source of this TCR beta chain is a study of blood T cell repertoires in COVID-19. Repertoires were generated with immunoSEQ multiplex PCR, while TCRdb's copy carries only in-frame clones and drops some. The sample consists of 88,000 or so clones, roughly 83% of them appearing once. The receptor was isolated from a human donor in a cohort sampled during active COVID-19. The sample was peripheral blood.

CDR3 amino acids: CASSSPDYGYTF. Written as DNA, the CDR3 is TGTGCCAGCAGCTCCCCGGACTATGGCTACACCTTC. This rearrangement joins TRBV7-8 to TRBJ1-2; no clear D gene. The CDR3 is 12 amino acids. Trimming removed 4 bases at V and 3 bases at J, with 6 bases between. Germline CDR1 reads SGHVS; CDR2 reads FQNEAQ.